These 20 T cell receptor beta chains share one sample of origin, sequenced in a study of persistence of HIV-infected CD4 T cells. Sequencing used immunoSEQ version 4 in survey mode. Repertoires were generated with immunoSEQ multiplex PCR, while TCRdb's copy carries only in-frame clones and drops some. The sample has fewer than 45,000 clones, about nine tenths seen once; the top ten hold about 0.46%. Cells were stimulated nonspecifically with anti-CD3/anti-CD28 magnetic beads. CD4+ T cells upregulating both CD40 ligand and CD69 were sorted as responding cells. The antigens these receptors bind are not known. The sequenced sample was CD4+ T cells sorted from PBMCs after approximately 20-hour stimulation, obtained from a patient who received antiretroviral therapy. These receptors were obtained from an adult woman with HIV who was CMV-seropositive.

CDR3 loop: CASSPLQGWTEAFF. CDR3 DNA: TGCGCCAGCAGCCCCCTACAGGGGTGGACTGAAGCTTTCTTT. The gene calls are TRBV5-1 and TRBJ1-1; 7 bases fit TRBD1. V shed 4 bases and J 5 bases; nucleotides not matched to a gene: 8. This CDR3 has 14 amino acids. Germline V gene sequence: CDR1 SGHRS, CDR2 YFSETQ. The full variable domain, with the rest looked up from reference TRBV5-1 and TRBJ1-1, is KAGVTQTPRYLIKTRGQQVTLSCSPISGHRSVSWYQQTPGQGLQFLFEYFSETQRNKGNFPGRFSGRQFSNSRSEMNVSTLELGDSALYLCASSPLQGWTEAFFGQGTRLTVV.

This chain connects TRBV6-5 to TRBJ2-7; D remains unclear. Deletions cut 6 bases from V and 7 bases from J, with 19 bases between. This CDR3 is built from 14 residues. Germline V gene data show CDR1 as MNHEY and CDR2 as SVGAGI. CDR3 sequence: CASRQAGNLGEQYV. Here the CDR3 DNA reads TGTGCCAGCAGGCAAGCAGGAAATCTGGGGGAGCAGTACGTC.

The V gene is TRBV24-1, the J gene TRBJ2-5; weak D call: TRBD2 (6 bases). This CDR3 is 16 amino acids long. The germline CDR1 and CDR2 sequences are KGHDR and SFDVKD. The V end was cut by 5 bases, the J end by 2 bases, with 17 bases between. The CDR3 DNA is TGTGCCACCAGTGTGTCGGGGGTCGGTAATCAAGAGACCCAGTACTTC. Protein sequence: CATSVSGVGNQETQYF.

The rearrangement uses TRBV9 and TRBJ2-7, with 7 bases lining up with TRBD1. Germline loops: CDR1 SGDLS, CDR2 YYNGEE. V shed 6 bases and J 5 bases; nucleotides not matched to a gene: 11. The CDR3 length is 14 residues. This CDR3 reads CASTRDSGRHEQYF. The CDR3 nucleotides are TGTGCCAGCACCCGGGACAGCGGCCGTCACGAGCAGTACTTC.

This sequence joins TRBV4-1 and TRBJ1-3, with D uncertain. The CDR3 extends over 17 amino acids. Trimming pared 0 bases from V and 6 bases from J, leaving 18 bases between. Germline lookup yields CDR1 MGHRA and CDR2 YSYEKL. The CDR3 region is CASSQDLGLGSANTIYF. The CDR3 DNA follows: TGCGCCAGCAGCCAAGATCTTGGCTTGGGCTCCGCAAACACCATATATTTT.

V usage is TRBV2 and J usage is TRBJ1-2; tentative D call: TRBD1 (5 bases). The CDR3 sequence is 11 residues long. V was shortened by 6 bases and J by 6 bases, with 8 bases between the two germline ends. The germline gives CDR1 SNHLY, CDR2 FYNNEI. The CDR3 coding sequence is TGTGCCAGCAGGCAGGGAGATGGCTACACCTTC. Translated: CASRQGDGYTF.

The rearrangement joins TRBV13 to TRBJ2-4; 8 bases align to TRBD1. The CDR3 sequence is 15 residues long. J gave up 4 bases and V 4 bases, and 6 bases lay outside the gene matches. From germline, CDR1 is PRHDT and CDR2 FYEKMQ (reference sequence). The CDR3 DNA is TGTGCCAGCAGCTCCGGACAGGGAAGGAAAAACATTCAGTACTTC. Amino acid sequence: CASSSGQGRKNIQYF.

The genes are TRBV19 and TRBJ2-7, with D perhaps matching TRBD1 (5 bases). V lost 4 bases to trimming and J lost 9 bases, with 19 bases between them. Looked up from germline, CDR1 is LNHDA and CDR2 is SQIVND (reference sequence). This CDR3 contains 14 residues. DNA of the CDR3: TGTGCCAGTAGTACGACAGTGGAAAGTGGTGGGCAGTACTTC. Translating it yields CASSTTVESGGQYF.

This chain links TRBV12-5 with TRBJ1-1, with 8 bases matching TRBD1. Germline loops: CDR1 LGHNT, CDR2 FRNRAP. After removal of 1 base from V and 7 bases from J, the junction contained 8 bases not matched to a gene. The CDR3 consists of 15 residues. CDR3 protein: CASGLEPTGGIEAFF. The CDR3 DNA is TGTGCTAGTGGTTTGGAACCTACAGGGGGGATTGAAGCTTTCTTT.

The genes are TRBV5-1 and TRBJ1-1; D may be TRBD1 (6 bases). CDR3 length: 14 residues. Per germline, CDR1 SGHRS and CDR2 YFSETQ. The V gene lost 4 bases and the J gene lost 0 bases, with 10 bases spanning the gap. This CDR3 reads CASSPRTVNTEAFF. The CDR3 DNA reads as TGCGCCAGCAGCCCACGGACAGTGAACACTGAAGCTTTCTTT.

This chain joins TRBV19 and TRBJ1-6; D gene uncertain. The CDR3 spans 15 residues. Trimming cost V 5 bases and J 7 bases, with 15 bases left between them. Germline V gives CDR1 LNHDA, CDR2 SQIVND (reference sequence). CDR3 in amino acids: CASSLEPGQNSPLHF. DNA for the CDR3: TGTGCCAGTAGTCTGGAGCCGGGCCAAAATTCACCCCTCCACTTT.

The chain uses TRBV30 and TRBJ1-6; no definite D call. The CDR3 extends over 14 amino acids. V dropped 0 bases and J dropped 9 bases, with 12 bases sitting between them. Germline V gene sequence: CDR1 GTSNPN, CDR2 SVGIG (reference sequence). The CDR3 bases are TGTGCCTGGAGTGTACCCGGTACGGGTTCACCCCTCCACTTT. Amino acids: CAWSVPGTGSPLHF.

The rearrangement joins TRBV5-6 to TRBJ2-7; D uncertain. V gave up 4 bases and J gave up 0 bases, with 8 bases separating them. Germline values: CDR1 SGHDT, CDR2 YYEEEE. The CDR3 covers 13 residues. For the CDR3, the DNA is TGTGCCAGCAGCCCAGGCATCTCCTACGAGCAGTACGTC. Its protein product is CASSPGISYEQYV.

The CDR3 nucleotides are TGTGCCAGCAGTGAAGGTCCCCACGAGCAGTACTTC. Amino acids: CASSEGPHEQYF. This chain joins TRBV2 and TRBJ2-7; D uncertain. The CDR3 length is 12 residues. From germline, CDR1 is SNHLY and CDR2 FYNNEI. V lost 1 base and J lost 5, with 6 bases in between.

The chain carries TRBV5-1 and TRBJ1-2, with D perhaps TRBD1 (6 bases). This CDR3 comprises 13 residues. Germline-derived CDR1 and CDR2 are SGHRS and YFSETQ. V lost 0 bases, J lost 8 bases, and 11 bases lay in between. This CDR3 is CASSLEGGRGYTF. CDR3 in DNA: TGCGCCAGCAGCTTGGAGGGGGGGAGGGGCTACACCTTC.

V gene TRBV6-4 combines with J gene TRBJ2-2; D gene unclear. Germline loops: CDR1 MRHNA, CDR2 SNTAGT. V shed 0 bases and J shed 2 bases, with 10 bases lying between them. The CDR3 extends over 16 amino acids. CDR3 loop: CASSDSYRRNTGELFF. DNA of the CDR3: TGTGCCAGCAGTGACTCGTACAGAAGAAACACCGGGGAGCTGTTTTTT.

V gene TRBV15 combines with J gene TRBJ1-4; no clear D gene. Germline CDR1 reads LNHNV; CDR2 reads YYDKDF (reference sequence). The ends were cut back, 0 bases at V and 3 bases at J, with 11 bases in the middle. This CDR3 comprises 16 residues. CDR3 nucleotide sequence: TGTGCCACCAGCAGAGATTTAGTCTCGGCTAATGAAAAACTGTTTTTT. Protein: CATSRDLVSANEKLFF.

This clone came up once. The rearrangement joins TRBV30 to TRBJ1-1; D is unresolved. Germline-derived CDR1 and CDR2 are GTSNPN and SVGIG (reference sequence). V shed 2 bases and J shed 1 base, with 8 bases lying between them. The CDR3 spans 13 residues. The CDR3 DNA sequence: TGTGCCTGGAGTTGGCGGGAGAACACTGAAGCTTTCTTT. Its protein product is CAWSWRENTEAFF.

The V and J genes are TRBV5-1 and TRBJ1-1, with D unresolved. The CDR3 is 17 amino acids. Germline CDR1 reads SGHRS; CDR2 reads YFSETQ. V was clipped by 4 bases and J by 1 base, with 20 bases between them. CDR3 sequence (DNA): TGCGCCAGCAGCCCCCCAAGCGGGCAGTTACGGAACACTGAAGCTTTCTTT. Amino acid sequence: CASSPPSGQLRNTEAFF. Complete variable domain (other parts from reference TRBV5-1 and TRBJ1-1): KAGVTQTPRYLIKTRGQQVTLSCSPISGHRSVSWYQQTPGQGLQFLFEYFSETQRNKGNFPGRFSGRQFSNSRSEMNVSTLELGDSALYLCASSPPSGQLRNTEAFFGQGTRLTVV.

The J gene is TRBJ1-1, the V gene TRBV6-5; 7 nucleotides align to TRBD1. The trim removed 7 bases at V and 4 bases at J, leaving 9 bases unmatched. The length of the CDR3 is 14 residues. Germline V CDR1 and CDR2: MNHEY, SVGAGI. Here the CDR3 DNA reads TGTGCCAGCACCCCTAACAGGGGATCCACTGAAGCTTTCTTT. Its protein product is CASTPNRGSTEAFF.